A selection of T cell receptor beta chains follows, all from one sample in a study of response to subunit inactivated influenza vaccine. TCRdb independently ran MiXCR on the RT-PCR reads; one entry per CDR3 protein. The data show 500,000 or so distinct CDR3 sequences, 16% seen once. The sequencing used CD4+ T cells sorted from PBMCs, collected around 25 months after vaccination. The receptor source for this set is a man aged 50 to 69 who received an inactivated influenza vaccine. CDR3s include the opening cysteine and the closing phenylalanine or tryptophan. Each record gives: CDR3 DNA, CDR3 protein, clone size, V gene, D gene, J gene. The D gene is left open where the match is weak. Part of the rows lack a size; the others show once, few, many or a class for expanded clones.

CDR3nt: TGTGCCAGCAGCTTAGCTCCTAGGGATCAAGAGACCCAGTACTTC
CDR3aa: CASSLAPRDQETQYF
abundance: .
v_gene: TRBV7-9
d_gene: .
j_gene: TRBJ2-5

CDR3nt: TGCAGTGCTCGTCCCGGGACAGGGAACACTGAAGCTTTCTTT
CDR3aa: CSARPGTGNTEAFF
abundance: few
v_gene: TRBV20-1
d_gene: TRBD1
j_gene: TRBJ1-1

CDR3nt: TGTGCCAGCTCGGGAGTTCCCCACGAGCAGTACTTC
CDR3aa: CASSGVPHEQYF
abundance: many
v_gene: TRBV6-6
d_gene: .
j_gene: TRBJ2-7

CDR3nt: TGCAGTGCTAGGGACCTTCAGGGGGCTTCCTCCTACGAGCAGTACTTC
CDR3aa: CSARDLQGASSYEQYF
abundance: many
v_gene: TRBV20-1
d_gene: TRBD1
j_gene: TRBJ2-7

CDR3nt: TGTGCCAGCAGCAAAGGGAATGAAAAACTGTTTTTT
CDR3aa: CASSKGNEKLFF
abundance: few
v_gene: TRBV7-9
d_gene: .
j_gene: TRBJ1-4

CDR3nt: TGTGCCATCAGTGAGTCGCCGACAGTGCTCTCTGGAAACACCATATATTTT
CDR3aa: CAISESPTVLSGNTIYF
abundance: .
v_gene: TRBV10-3
d_gene: .
j_gene: TRBJ1-3

CDR3nt: TGTGCCAGCAGGGACAGGGGGCGGATGAACACTGAAGCTTTCTTT
CDR3aa: CASRDRGRMNTEAFF
abundance: few
v_gene: TRBV6-1
d_gene: TRBD1
j_gene: TRBJ1-1

CDR3nt: TGCAGTGCTAGTTGGGACACTAGCTCCTACGAGCAGTACTTC
CDR3aa: CSASWDTSSYEQYF
abundance: .
v_gene: TRBV20-1
d_gene: .
j_gene: TRBJ2-7

CDR3nt: TGCAGCGTTGCAGTCGCGGAGACCCAGTACTTC
CDR3aa: CSVAVAETQYF
abundance: .
v_gene: TRBV29-1
d_gene: .
j_gene: TRBJ2-5

CDR3nt: TGTGCCAGCAGTTATCTCCATGGGGGGAGCACTGAAGCTTTCTTT
CDR3aa: CASSYLHGGSTEAFF
abundance: many
v_gene: TRBV9
d_gene: .
j_gene: TRBJ1-1